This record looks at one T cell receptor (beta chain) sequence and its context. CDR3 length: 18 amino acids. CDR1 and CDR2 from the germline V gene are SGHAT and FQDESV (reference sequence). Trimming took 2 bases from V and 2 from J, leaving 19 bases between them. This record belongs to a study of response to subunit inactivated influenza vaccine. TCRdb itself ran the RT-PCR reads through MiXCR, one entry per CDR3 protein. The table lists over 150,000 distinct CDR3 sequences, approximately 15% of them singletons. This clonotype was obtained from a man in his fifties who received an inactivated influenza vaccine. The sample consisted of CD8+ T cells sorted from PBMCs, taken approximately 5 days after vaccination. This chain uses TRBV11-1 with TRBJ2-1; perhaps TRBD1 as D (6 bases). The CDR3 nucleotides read TGTGCCAGCAGCTTAACGGGGCTACAGGGTGGGGCCTACAATGAGCAGTTCTTC. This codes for CASSLTGLQGGAYNEQFF. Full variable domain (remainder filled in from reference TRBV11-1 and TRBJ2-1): EAEVAQSPRYKITEKSQAVAFWCDPISGHATLYWYRQILGQGPELLVQFQDESVVDDSQLPKDRFSAERLKGVDSTLKIQPAELGDSAMYLCASSLTGLQGGAYNEQFFGPGTRLTVL.